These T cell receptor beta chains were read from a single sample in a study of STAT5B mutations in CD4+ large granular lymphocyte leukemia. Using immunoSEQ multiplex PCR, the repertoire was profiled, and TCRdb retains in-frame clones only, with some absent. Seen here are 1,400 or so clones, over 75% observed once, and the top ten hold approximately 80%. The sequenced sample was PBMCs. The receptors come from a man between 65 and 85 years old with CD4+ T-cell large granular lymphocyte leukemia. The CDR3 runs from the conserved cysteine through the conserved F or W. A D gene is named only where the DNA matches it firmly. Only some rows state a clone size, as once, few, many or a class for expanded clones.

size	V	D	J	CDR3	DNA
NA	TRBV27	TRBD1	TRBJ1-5	CASSRTGGQPQHF	TGTGCCAGCAGTCGGACAGGGGGACAGCCCCAGCATTTT
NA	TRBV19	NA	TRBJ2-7	CASSIGLKGYEQYF	TGTGCCAGTAGTATCGGACTTAAGGGGTACGAGCAGTACTTC
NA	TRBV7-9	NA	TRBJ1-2	CASSLDTHGYTF	TGTGCCAGCAGCCTTGACACCCACGGCTACACCTTC
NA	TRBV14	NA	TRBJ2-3	CASSQDRGRDTQYF	TGTGCCAGCAGCCAAGATCGGGGTAGGGATACGCAGTATTTT
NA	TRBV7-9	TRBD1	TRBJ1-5	CASSSYRGGNQPQHF	TGTGCCAGCAGCTCCTACAGGGGAGGCAATCAGCCCCAGCATTTT
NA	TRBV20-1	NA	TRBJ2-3	CSASLSDTQYF	TGCAGTGCTAGTCTCTCAGATACGCAGTATTTT
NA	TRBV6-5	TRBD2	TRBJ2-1	CASRLAGRNEQFF	TGTGCCAGCAGACTAGCGGGCCGCAATGAGCAGTTCTTC
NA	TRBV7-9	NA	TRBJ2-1	CASSLKGNSYNEQFF	TGTGCCAGCAGCCTCAAAGGGAATTCATACAATGAGCAGTTCTTC
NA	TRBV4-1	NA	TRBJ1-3	CASSQAFGSGNTIYF	TGCGCCAGCAGCCAAGCATTTGGTTCTGGAAACACCATATATTTT
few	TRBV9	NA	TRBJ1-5	CASSAGDQPQHF	TGTGCCAGCAGCGCGGGGGATCAGCCCCAGCATTTT
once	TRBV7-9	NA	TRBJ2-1	CASSTRYGNEQFF	TGTGCCAGCAGCACCCGCTATGGCAATGAGCAGTTCTTC
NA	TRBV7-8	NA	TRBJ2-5	CASSPPRQETQYF	TGTGCCAGCAGCCCCCCCAGGCAAGAGACCCAGTACTTC
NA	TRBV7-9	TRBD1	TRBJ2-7	CASSATGTGPYEQYF	TGTGCCAGCAGCGCCACCGGGACAGGGCCCTACGAGCAGTACTTC
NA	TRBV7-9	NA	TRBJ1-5	CASSPQTPSGNQPQHF	TGTGCCAGCAGCCCCCAGACCCCGAGTGGCAATCAGCCCCAGCATTTT
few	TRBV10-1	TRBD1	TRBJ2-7	CARQRDRTEQYF	TGCGCCAGACAGAGGGACAGAACCGAGCAGTACTTC
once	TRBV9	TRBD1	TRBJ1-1	CASSVGAGGNTEAFF	TGTGCCAGCAGCGTAGGTGCAGGGGGCAACACTGAAGCTTTCTTT
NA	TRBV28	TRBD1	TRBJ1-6	CATRGTGFYNSPLHF	TGTGCCACTCGTGGGACAGGTTTTTATAATTCACCCCTCCACTTT
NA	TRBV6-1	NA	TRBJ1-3	CATQVSGNTIYF	TGTGCCACACAGGTCTCTGGAAACACCATATATTTT
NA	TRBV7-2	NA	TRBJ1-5	CASSPHPGTGQPQHF	TGTGCCAGCAGCCCCCACCCAGGGACCGGGCAGCCCCAGCATTTT
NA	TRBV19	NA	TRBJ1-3	CASSVAVVNTIYF	TGTGCCAGTAGTGTGGCTGTGGTGAACACCATATATTTT
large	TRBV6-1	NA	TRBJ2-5	CASSEARPRETQYF	TGTGCCAGCAGTGAAGCTCGTCCGCGGGAGACCCAGTACTTC
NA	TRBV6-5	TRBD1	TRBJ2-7	CASTYGQGYEQYF	TGTGCCAGCACCTACGGACAGGGGTACGAGCAGTACTTC
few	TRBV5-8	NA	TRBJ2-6	CASTVSTQSRANVLTF	TGTGCCAGCACCGTATCCACACAAAGTCGGGCCAACGTCCTGACTTTC
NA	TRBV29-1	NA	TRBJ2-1	CSVEGDRSGYNEQFF	TGCAGCGTTGAAGGAGACCGGAGCGGCTACAATGAGCAGTTCTTC
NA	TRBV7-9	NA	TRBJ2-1	CASSFRLELYNEQFF	TGTGCCAGCAGCTTCCGTCTCGAGTTATACAATGAGCAGTTCTTC
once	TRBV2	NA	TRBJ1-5	CASTYRPWGNQPQHF	TGTGCCAGCACCTACAGACCTTGGGGCAATCAGCCCCAGCATTTT